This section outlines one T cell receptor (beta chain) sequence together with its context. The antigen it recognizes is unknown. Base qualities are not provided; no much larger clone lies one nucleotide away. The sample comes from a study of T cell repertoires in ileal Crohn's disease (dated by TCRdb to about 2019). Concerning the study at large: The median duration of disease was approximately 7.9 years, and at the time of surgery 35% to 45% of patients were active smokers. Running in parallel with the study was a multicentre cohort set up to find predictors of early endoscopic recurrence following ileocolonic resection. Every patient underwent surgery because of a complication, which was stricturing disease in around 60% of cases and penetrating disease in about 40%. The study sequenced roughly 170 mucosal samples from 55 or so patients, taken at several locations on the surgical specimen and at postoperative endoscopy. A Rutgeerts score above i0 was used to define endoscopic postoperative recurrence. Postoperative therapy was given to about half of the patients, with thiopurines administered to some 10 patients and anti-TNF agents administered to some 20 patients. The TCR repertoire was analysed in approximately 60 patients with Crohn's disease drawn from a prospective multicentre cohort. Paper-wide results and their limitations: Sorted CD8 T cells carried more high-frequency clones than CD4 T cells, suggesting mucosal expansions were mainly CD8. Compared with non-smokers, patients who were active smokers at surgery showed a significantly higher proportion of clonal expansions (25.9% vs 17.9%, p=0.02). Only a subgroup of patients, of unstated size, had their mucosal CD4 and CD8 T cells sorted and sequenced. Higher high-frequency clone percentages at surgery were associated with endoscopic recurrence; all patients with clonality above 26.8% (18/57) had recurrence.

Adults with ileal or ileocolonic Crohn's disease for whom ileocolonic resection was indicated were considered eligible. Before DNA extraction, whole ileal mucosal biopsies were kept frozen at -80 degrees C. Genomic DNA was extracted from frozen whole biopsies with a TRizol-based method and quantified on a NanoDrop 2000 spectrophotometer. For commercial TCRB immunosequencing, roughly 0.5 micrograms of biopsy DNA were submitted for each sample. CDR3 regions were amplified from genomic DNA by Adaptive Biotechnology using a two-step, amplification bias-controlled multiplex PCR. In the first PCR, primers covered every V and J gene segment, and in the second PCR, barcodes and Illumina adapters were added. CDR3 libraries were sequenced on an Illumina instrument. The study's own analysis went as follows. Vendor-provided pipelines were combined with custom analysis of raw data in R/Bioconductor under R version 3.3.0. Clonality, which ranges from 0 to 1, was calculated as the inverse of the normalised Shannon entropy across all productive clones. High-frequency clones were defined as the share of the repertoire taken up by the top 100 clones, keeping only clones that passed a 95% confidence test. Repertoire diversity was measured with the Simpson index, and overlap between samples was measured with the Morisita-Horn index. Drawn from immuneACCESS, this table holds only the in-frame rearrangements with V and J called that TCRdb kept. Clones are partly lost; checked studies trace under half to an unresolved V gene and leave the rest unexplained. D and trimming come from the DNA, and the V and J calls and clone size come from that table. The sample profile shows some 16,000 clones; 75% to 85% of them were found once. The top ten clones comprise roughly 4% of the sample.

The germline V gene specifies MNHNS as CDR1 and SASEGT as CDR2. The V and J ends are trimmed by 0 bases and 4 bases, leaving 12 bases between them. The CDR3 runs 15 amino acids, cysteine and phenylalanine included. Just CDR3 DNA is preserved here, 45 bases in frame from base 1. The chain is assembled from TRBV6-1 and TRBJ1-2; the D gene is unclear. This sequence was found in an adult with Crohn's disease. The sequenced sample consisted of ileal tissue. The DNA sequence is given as TGTGCCAGCAGTGAAGCGTCCACCCGGGGCTATGGCTACACCTTC. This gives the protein CASSEASTRGYGYTF.